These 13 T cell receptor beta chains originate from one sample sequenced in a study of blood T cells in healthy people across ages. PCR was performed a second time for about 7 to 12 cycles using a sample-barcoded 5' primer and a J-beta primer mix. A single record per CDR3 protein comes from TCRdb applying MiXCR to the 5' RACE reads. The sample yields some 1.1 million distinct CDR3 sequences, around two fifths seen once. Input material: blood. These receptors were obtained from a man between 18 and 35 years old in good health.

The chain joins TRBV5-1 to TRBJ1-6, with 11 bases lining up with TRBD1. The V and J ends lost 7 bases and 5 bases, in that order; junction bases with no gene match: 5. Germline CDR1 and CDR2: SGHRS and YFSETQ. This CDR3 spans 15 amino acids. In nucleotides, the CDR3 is TGCGCCAGCGGGACAGGGGGTGGCGATAATTCACCCCTCCACTTT. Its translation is CASGTGGGDNSPLHF.

CDR3 in DNA: TGTGCCAGCAGTCGACTAGACAGGCTGCAAGAGACCCAGTACTTC. Its translation is CASSRLDRLQETQYF. The rearrangement joins TRBV28 to TRBJ2-5; either TRBD1 or TRBD2 may supply D (6 bases each). The CDR3 has 15 residues. CDR1 and CDR2 (germline): MDHEN, SYDVKM. V lost 5 bases, J lost 2 bases, and 15 bases lay in between.

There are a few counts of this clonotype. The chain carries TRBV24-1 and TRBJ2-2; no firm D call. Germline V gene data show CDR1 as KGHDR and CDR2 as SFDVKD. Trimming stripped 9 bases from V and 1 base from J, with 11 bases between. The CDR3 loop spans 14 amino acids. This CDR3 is CATENRGNTGELFF. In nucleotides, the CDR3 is TGTGCCACCGAGAACCGAGGGAACACCGGGGAGCTGTTTTTT.

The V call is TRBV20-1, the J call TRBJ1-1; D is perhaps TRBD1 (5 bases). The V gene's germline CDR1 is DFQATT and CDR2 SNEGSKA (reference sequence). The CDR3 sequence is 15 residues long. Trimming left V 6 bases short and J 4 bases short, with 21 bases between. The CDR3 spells CSAPSGRAAGTEAFF. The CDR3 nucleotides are TGCAGTGCCCCGTCGGGGCGGGCTGCAGGCACTGAAGCTTTCTTT.

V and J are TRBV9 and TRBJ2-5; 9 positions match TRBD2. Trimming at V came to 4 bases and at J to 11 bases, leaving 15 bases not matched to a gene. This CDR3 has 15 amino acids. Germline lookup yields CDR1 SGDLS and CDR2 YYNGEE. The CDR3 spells CASSQLAGGSDEQYF. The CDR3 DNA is TGTGCCAGCAGCCAACTAGCGGGCGGATCTGATGAGCAGTACTTC.

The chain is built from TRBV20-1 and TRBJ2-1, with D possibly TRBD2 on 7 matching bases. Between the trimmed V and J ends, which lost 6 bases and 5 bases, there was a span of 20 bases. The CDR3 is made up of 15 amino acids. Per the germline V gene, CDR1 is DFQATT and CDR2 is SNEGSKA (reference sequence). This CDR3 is CSAARLAGDNNEQFF. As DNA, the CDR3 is TGCAGTGCGGCCCGTTTGGCGGGGGACAACAATGAGCAGTTCTTC.

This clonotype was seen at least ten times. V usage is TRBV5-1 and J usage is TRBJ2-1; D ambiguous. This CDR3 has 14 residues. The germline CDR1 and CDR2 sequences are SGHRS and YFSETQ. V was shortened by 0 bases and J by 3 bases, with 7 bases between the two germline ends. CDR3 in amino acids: CASSLGSYYNEQFF. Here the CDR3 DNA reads TGCGCCAGCAGCTTGGGTAGCTACTACAATGAGCAGTTCTTC.

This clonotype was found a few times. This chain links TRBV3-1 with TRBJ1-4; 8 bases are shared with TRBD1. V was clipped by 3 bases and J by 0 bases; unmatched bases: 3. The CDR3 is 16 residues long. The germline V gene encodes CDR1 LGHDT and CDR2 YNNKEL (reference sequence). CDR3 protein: CASSQGQAATNEKLFF. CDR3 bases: TGTGCCAGCAGCCAGGGACAGGCGGCAACTAATGAAAAACTGTTTTTT.

Here the CDR3 DNA reads TGCAGTGCTAGAGCCCCCGGGAACACTGAAGCTTTCTTT. It is translated as CSARAPGNTEAFF. The genes are TRBV20-1 and TRBJ1-1; D unresolved. The V end was cut by 1 base, the J end by 1 base, with 7 bases between. CDR1 is DFQATT and CDR2 is SNEGSKA in the germline V gene (reference sequence). The CDR3 is made up of 13 amino acids.

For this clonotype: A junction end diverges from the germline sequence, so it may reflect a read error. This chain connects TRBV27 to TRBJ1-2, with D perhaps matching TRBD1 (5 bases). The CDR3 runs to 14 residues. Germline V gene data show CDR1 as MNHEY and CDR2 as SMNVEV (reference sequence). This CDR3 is CAISSGHLLSGYTF. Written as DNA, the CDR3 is TGTGCCATCAGTTCAGGACACCTCCTATCTGGCTACACCTTC.

CDR3 sequence (DNA): TGTGCCAGCAGTTTCCGGGGACTCGGGAGCAATCAGCCCCAGCATTTT. This encodes CASSFRGLGSNQPQHF. J is TRBJ1-5 and V is TRBV12-3 or TRBV12-4; a possible D gene is TRBD1 (5 bases). Trimming took off 3 bases at V and 1 base at J, with 13 bases between the two ends. The CDR3 runs 16 residues.

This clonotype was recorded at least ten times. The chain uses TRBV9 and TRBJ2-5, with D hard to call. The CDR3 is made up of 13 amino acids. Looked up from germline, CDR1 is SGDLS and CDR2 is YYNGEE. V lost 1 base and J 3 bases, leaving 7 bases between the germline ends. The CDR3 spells CASSVSAEETQYF. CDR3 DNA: TGTGCCAGCAGCGTATCGGCTGAAGAGACCCAGTACTTC.

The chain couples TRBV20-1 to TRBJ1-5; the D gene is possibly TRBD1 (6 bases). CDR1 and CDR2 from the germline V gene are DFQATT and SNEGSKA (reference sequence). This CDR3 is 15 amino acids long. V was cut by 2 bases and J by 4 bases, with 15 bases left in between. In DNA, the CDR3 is TGCAGTGCTAGAATCCTGGGACACCCTAATCAGCCCCAGCATTTT. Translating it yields CSARILGHPNQPQHF.